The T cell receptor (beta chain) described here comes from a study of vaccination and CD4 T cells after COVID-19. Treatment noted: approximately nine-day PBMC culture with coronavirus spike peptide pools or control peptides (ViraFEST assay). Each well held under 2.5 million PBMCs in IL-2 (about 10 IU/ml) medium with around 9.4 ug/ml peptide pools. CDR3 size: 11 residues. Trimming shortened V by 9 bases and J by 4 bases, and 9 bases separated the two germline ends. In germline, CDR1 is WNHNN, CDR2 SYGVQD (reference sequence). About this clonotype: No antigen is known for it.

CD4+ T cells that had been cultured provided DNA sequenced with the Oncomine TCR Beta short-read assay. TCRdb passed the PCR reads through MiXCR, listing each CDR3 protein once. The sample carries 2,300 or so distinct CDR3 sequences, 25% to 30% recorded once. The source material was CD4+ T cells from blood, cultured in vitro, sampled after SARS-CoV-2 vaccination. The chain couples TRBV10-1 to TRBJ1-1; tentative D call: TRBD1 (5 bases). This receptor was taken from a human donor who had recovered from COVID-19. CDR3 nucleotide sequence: TGCGCCAGAGGGGTCATCACTGAAGCTTTCTTT. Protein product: CARGVITEAFF.